This T cell receptor (beta chain) was captured in a study of beta chain features in type 1 diabetes. With 0 bases removed from V and 7 bases from J, the gap between germline ends came to 10 bases. The germline V gene encodes CDR1 GTSNPN and CDR2 SVGIG (reference sequence). The length of the CDR3 is 13 residues. Study-level results: All four CD4+ subsets from Type 1 diabetes patients carried moderately but significantly shorter TCRB CDR3s.

This clone was counted between two and nine times. What it binds is not known. Since all of the isolated RNA was reverse transcribed, expressed TCRB transcripts were what got sequenced. Clones were read by immunoSEQ multiplex PCR, and TCRdb kept only the in-frame ones, dropping some. The sample lists 300,000 to 350,000 clones, about 14% occurring once. This sequence was found in a woman aged 18-35 years with type 1 diabetes. V and J are TRBV30 and TRBJ2-1; weak D call: TRBD2 (5 bases). Input material: naive CD4+ T cells from blood. CDR3 DNA: TGTGCCTGGAGTGTAAGGCTAGCAAATGAGCAGTTCTTC. This sequence encodes CAWSVRLANEQFF. The whole variable domain, remainder taken from reference TRBV30 and TRBJ2-1, is SQTIHQWPATLVQPVGSPLSLECTVEGTSNPNLYWYRQAAGRGLQLLFYSVGIGQISSEVPQNLSASRPQDRQFILSSKKLLLSDSGFYLCAWSVRLANEQFFGPGTRLTVL.